This T cell receptor beta chain is drawn from a study of T-cell reconstitution after alpha-beta-depleted transplantation in children. Regarding the study as a whole: T-cell counts and diversity at one year post-transplant came mainly from newly produced T cells. Expanded clones from the graft, numbering several hundred, reportedly supplied alpha-beta T cells about two months after transplant. Some patients showed high day-60 TCRbeta diversity, which derived from surviving recipient T cells and thymic progenitors.

Unique molecular identifiers featured in how the TCRbeta library was prepared. TCRdb passed the PCR reads through MiXCR, listing each CDR3 protein once. This sample has hundreds of thousands of distinct CDR3 sequences; approximately 15% occur once, and the top ten carry about 41%. This clonotype was detected a few times. Its target is unknown. The CDR3 contains 15 residues. Germline CDR1 reads DFQATT; CDR2 reads SNEGSKA (reference sequence). V was cut by 0 bases and J by 4 bases, with 15 bases left in between. The receptor's source is a male patient between 2 and 10 years old who had a stem cell transplant for acute lymphoblastic leukemia, so the T cells may come from the graft donor. V and J are TRBV20-1 and TRBJ1-1; TRBD1 is a possible D gene (5 bases). The material sequenced was PBMCs, mostly from graft donor cells, taken 360 days after TCRalphabeta/CD19-depleted stem cell transplant. The CDR3 DNA is TGCAGTGCTAGAGATACGGCGGGCAGGGCCACTGAAGCTTTCTTT. Translation: CSARDTAGRATEAFF.